The 14 T cell receptor beta chains below all came from one sample that was sequenced in a study of blood T cells in healthy people across ages. Then a second PCR, running about 7 to 11 cycles, was carried out with a sample-barcoded 5' primer and a J-beta primer mix. MiXCR, run by TCRdb on the 5' RACE reads, gives a single entry per CDR3 protein. The data contain around 690,000 distinct CDR3 sequences, around 54% of them singletons. Sequencing was carried out using blood. The receptors come from a man between 60 and 75 years old in good health.

Here the CDR3 reads CASSFSSGTRNEQFF. CDR3 coding DNA: TGCGCCAGCAGCTTCTCTAGCGGGACCCGCAATGAGCAGTTCTTC. V gene TRBV5-1 combines with J gene TRBJ2-1; 9 bases match TRBD2. CDR3 length equals 15 residues. J gave up 6 bases and V 2 bases, and 6 bases lay outside the gene matches. CDR1 is SGHRS, CDR2 YFSETQ, per germline.

This clonotype was seen once. The chain carries TRBV20-1 and TRBJ2-7; TRBD2 agrees at 8 bases. The CDR3 runs 16 residues. J gave up 2 bases and V 3 bases, and 12 bases lay outside the gene matches. CDR1 and CDR2 from the germline V gene are DFQATT and SNEGSKA (reference sequence). The CDR3 coding sequence is TGCAGTGCTAGGGCGGGGGGATCCGGTCGGGCCTACGAGCAGTACTTC. It is translated as CSARAGGSGRAYEQYF.

The genes are TRBV5-1 and TRBJ2-5; 7 bases agree with TRBD2. The CDR3 totals 14 residues. Germline loops: CDR1 SGHRS, CDR2 YFSETQ. V trimming: 4 bases; J trimming: 2 bases; junction bases outside the gene matches: 5. Here the CDR3 reads CASSNAGVQETQYF. The CDR3 coding sequence is TGCGCCAGCAGCAACGCGGGGGTGCAAGAGACCCAGTACTTC.

This clonotype was observed a handful of times. V and J are TRBV4-1 and TRBJ2-5; D may be TRBD2 (7 bases). This CDR3 is built from 16 residues. Germline-derived CDR1 and CDR2 are MGHRA and YSYEKL. Deletions cut 1 base from V and 4 bases from J, with 16 bases between. CDR3 region: CASSQGYGGLLETQYF. The DNA for the CDR3 is TGCGCCAGCAGCCAAGGGTACGGGGGGCTGTTAGAGACCCAGTACTTC.

This chain connects TRBV4-1 to TRBJ1-2; 11 nucleotides agree with TRBD1. Germline-derived CDR1 and CDR2 are MGHRA and YSYEKL. V shed 1 base, J shed 8 bases, and the junction held 6 bases outside the gene matches. The CDR3 covers 15 residues. The CDR3 spells CASSQVRTGGDGYTF. CDR3 nucleotide sequence: TGCGCCAGCAGCCAAGTCAGGACAGGGGGCGACGGCTACACCTTC.

The chain has TRBV7-8 and TRBJ1-1; TRBD1 agrees at 7 bases. V lost 2 bases to trimming and J lost 1 base; unmatched junction nucleotides: 10. This CDR3 has 17 amino acids. Germline V gene data show CDR1 as SGHVS and CDR2 as FQNEAQ. The CDR3 nucleotides read TGTGCCAGCAGCTTAAGGGGGCAGGGCTTGGGGAACACTGAAGCTTTCTTT. As protein: CASSLRGQGLGNTEAFF.

The chain couples TRBV20-1 to TRBJ1-1; 10 bases map to TRBD1. CDR3 length: 14 amino acids. Trimming cost V 6 bases and J 6 bases; bases outside gene matches: 10. Germline values: CDR1 DFQATT, CDR2 SNEGSKA (reference sequence). This CDR3 is CSARGDRGGSEAFF. Here the CDR3 DNA reads TGCAGTGCCAGGGGGGACAGGGGAGGATCTGAAGCTTTCTTT.

This chain joins TRBV29-1 and TRBJ2-5, with 8 bases lining up with TRBD2. After removal of 4 bases from V and 1 base from J, the junction contained 5 bases not matched to a gene. Germline V gene lookup returns CDR1 SQVTM and CDR2 ANQGSEA. CDR3 length: 14 residues. The CDR3 DNA reads as TGCAGCGTTGCAATAGCGGGGACCCAAGAGACCCAGTACTTC. Translated: CSVAIAGTQETQYF.

This clonotype has more than one count but fewer than ten. V gene TRBV6-1 combines with J gene TRBJ2-4; tentatively, D is TRBD1 (6 bases). The V end lost 7 bases, the J end lost 13 bases, and 17 bases lay between the germline ends. This CDR3 spans 12 amino acids. In germline, CDR1 is MNHNS, CDR2 SASEGT. The CDR3 here is CASTEQGTQQYF. CDR3 bases: TGTGCCAGCACGGAACAGGGTACCCAGCAGTACTTC.

The chain combines TRBV6-5 with TRBJ2-3, with a possible D match to TRBD2 (6 bases). The CDR3 is 15 residues long. The germline gives CDR1 MNHEY, CDR2 SVGAGI. V was trimmed by 2 bases and J by 5 bases, leaving 14 bases between them. The CDR3 protein is CASSYRGGEVDTQYF. The CDR3 DNA reads as TGTGCCAGCAGTTACCGCGGCGGGGAGGTAGATACGCAGTATTTT.

This clonotype was counted between two and nine times. This sequence joins TRBV20-1 and TRBJ1-2; weak D call: TRBD1 (5 bases). CDR1 is DFQATT and CDR2 is SNEGSKA in the germline V gene (reference sequence). The CDR3 runs to 13 residues. Trimming removed 6 bases from V and 6 bases from J, with 17 bases in between. Written as DNA, the CDR3 is TGCAGTGCCCCGAGAGGGAGCAGGGATGGCTACACCTTC. It codes for CSAPRGSRDGYTF.

The gene calls are TRBV20-1 and TRBJ1-2, with a possible D match to TRBD1 (6 bases). The germline V and J ends were trimmed by 3 bases and 7 bases, with 15 bases remaining between them. The CDR3 runs 13 residues. Germline V lookup: CDR1 DFQATT, CDR2 SNEGSKA (reference sequence). The DNA for the CDR3 is TGCAGTGCTAGCCCGACAGGCCGGTCTGGCTACACCTTC. Its translation: CSASPTGRSGYTF.

The chain is built from TRBV29-1 and TRBJ2-3; TRBD2 matches 7 bases. CDR3 length equals 14 residues. Germline CDR1 and CDR2: SQVTM and ANQGSEA. Trimming took 5 bases from V and 8 from J; bases not matched to a gene: 13. CDR3 sequence (DNA): TGCAGCGTTTACCCACCGGGACTATACGGTACGCAGTATTTT. This gives the protein CSVYPPGLYGTQYF.

This clonotype has just a few counts. V usage is TRBV7-2 and J usage is TRBJ2-5, with D perhaps matching TRBD2 (5 bases). This CDR3 comprises 15 residues. From germline, CDR1 is SGHTA and CDR2 FQGNSA. Trimming took 0 bases from V and 0 from J, leaving 8 bases between them. CDR3: CASSLASGNQETQYF. The CDR3, as DNA: TGTGCCAGCAGCTTAGCCTCGGGGAACCAAGAGACCCAGTACTTC.